This T cell receptor (beta chain) was retrieved from a study of Ad26.COV2.S vaccination and SARS-CoV-2 variants. The wider study: A COV1001 Ad26.COV2.S trial-arm participant provided the sample. Intramuscularly, Ad26.COV2.S was given either once or twice, 56 days apart.

General study findings and limits: Reports say spike-specific CD8+ and CD4+ T cell responses covered substantial breadth after vaccination.

V shed 4 bases and J 5 bases; nucleotides not matched to a gene: 6. The CDR3 extends over 14 amino acids. Germline V lookup: CDR1 SGHTS, CDR2 YDEGEE. Some clones are missing from TCRdb's copy, which holds only in-frame ones; the method was immunoSEQ multiplex PCR. Here the sample spans roughly 500,000 clones, about 83% being singletons. The treatment denotes: about 20 received Ad26.COV2.S at low or high dose, single or two shots; 5 received placebo; per-sample allocation not given. Vaccine and placebo recipients were sampled on day 63 after the first injection. Recruitment in Boston yielded a donor of adult age, 18-55 years. Of note for this clone: As yet, its antigen is unknown.

Material: peripheral blood, obtained in a trial of Ad26.COV2.S vaccine versus placebo. The source is a person aged 18 to 59 who received the Ad26.COV2.S COVID-19 vaccine or a placebo. V is TRBV5-8 and J is TRBJ1-5, with TRBD1 matching over 7 bases. The chain's CDR3 is CASSEGQIYQPQHF. DNA for the CDR3: TGTGCCAGCAGCGAGGGACAGATATATCAGCCCCAGCATTTT.